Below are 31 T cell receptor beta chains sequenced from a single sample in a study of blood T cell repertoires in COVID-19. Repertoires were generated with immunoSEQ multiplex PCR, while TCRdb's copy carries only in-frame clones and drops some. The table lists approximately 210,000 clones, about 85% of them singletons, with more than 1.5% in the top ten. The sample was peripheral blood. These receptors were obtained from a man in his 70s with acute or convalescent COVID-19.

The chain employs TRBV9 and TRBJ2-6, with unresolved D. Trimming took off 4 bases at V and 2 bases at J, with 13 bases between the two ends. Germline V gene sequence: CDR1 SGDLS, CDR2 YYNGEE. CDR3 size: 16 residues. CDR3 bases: TGTGCCAGCAGCCCAGGAACATTTGCTGGGGCCAACGTCCTGACTTTC. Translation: CASSPGTFAGANVLTF.

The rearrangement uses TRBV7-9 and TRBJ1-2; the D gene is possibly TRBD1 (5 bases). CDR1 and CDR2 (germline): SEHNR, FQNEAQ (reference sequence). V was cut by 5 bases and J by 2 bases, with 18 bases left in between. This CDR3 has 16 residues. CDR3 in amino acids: CASSKVVDTQNYGYTF. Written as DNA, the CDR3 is TGTGCCAGCAGCAAAGTCGTGGACACCCAAAACTATGGCTACACCTTC.

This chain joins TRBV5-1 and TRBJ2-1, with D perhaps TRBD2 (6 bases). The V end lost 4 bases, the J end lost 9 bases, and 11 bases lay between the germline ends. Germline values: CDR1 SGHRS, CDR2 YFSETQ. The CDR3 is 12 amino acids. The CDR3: CASSRSEGEQFF. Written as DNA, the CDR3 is TGCGCCAGCAGCCGGTCGGAGGGTGAGCAGTTCTTC. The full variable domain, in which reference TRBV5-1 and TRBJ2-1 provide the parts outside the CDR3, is KAGVTQTPRYLIKTRGQQVTLSCSPISGHRSVSWYQQTPGQGLQFLFEYFSETQRNKGNFPGRFSGRQFSNSRSEMNVSTLELGDSALYLCASSRSEGEQFFGPGTRLTVL.

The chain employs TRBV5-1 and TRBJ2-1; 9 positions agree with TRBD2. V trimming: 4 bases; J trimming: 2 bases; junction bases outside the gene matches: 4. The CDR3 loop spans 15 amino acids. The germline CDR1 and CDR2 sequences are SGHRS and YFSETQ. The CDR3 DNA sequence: TGCGCCAGCAGCGGCGGGACTAGCACCTACAATGAGCAGTTCTTC. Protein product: CASSGGTSTYNEQFF.

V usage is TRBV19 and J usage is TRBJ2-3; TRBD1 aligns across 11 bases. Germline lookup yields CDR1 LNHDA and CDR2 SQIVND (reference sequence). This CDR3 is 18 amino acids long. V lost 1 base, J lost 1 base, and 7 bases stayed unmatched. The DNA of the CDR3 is TGTGCCAGTAGTATAGGGGGACAGGGGGGCGCCGGCACAGATACGCAGTATTTT. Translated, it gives CASSIGGQGGAGTDTQYF. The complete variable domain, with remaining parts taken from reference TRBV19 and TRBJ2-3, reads DGGITQSPKYLFRKEGQNVTLSCEQNLNHDAMYWYRQDPGQGLRLIYYSQIVNDFQKGDIAEGYSVSREKKESFPLTVTSAQKNPTAFYLCASSIGGQGGAGTDTQYFGPGTRLTVL.

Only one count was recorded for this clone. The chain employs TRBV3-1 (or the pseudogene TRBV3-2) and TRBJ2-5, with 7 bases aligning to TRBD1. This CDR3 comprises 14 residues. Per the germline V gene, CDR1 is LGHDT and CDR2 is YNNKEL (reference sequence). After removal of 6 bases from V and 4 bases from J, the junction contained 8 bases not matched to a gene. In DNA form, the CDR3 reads TGTGCCAGCAGGTCGACAGGGTCAACAGAGACCCAGTACTTC. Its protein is CASRSTGSTETQYF.

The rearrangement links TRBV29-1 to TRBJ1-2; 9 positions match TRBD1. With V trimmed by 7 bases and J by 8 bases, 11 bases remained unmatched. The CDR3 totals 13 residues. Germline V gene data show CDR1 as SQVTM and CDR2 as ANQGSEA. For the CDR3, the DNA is TGCAGCGGGGAAGACGGGACAGGGAAGGGCTACACCTTC. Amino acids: CSGEDGTGKGYTF.

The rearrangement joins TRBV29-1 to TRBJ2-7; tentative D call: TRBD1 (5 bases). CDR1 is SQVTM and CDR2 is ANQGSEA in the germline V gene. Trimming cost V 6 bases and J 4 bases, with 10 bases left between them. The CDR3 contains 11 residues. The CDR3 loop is CSVGQLYEQYF. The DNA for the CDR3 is TGCAGCGTGGGGCAACTTTACGAGCAGTACTTC.

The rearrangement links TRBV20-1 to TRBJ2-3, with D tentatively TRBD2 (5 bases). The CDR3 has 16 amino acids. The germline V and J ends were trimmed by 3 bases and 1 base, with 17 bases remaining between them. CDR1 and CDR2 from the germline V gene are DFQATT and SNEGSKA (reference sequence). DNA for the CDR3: TGCAGTGCTAGTCAGTTGCGTAGGACTCGCACAGATACGCAGTATTTT. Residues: CSASQLRRTRTDTQYF.

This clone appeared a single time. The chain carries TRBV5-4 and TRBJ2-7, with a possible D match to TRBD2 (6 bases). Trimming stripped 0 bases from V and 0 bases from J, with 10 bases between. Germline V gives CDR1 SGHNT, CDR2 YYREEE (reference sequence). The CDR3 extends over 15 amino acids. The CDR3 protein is CASSLEGGGSYEQYF. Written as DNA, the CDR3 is TGTGCCAGCAGCTTGGAGGGAGGAGGCTCCTACGAGCAGTACTTC.

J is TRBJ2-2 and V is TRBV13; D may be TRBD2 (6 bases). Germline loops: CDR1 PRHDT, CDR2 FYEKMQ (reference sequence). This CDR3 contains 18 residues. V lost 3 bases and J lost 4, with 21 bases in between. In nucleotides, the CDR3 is TGTGCCAGCAGCTTGGGACTCCCCTCGGAGGCGGGCACCGGGGAGCTGTTTTTT. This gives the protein CASSLGLPSEAGTGELFF.

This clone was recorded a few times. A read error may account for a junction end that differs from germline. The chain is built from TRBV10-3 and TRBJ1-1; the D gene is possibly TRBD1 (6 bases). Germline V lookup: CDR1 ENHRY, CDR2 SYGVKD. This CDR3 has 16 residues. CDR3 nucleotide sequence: TGTGCCATCAGTCAGTCCGAGGGGGGGGTGAACACTGAAGCTTTCTTT. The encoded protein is CAISQSEGGVNTEAFF.

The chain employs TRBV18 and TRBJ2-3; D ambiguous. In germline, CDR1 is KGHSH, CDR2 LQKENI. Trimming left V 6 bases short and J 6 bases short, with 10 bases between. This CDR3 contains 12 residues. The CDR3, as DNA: TGTGCCAGCTCCCCCCACTTGGATACGCAGTATTTT. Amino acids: CASSPHLDTQYF.

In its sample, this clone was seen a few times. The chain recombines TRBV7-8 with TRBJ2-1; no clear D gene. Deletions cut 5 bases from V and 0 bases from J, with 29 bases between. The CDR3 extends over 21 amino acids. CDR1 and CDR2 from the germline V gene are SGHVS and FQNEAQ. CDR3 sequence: CASSLSYAAPGLPSSYNEQFF. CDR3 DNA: TGTGCCAGCAGCCTTTCGTATGCTGCGCCCGGTCTACCGAGCTCCTACAATGAGCAGTTCTTC.

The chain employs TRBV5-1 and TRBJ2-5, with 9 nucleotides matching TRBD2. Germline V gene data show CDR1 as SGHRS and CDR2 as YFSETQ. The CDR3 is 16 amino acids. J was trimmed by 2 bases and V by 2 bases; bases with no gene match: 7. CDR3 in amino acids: CASSLEAGGLQETQYF. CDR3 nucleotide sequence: TGCGCCAGCAGCTTAGAAGCGGGAGGCCTACAAGAGACCCAGTACTTC.

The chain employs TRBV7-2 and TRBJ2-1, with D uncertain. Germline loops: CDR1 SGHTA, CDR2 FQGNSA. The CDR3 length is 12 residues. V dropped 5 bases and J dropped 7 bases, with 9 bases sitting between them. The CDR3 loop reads CASSGVGNEQFF. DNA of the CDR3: TGTGCCAGCAGCGGAGTAGGAAATGAGCAGTTCTTC.

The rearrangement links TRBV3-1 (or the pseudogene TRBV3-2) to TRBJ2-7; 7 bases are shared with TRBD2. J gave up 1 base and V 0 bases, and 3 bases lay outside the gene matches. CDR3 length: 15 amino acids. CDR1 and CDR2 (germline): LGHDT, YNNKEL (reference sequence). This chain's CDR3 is CASSQDLGGSYEQYF. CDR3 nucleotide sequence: TGTGCCAGCAGCCAAGATCTGGGGGGGTCCTACGAGCAGTACTTC.

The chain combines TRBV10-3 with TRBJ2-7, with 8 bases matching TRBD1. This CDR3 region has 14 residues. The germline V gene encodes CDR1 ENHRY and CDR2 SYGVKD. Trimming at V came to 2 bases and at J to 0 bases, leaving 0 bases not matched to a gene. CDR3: CAISETGGSYEQYF. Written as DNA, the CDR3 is TGTGCCATCAGTGAGACAGGGGGCTCCTACGAGCAGTACTTC.

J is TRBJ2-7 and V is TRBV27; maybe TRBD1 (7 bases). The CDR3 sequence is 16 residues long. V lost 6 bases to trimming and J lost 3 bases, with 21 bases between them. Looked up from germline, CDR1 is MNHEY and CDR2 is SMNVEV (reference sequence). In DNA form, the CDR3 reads TGTGCCAGCAGATTCAATAACAGGGGACTGGTCTACGAGCAGTACTTC. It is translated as CASRFNNRGLVYEQYF.

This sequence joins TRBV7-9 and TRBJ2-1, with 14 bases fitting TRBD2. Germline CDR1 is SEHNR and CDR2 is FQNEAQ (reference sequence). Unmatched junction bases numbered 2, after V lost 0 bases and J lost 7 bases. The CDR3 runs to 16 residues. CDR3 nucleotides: TGTGCCAGCAGCTTAGCGGGGACTAGCGGGAGTAATGAGCAGTTCTTC. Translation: CASSLAGTSGSNEQFF. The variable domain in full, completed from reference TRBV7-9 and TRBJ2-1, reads DTGVSQNPRHKITKRGQNVTFRCDPISEHNRLYWYRQTLGQGPEFLTYFQNEAQLEKSRLLSDRFSAERPKGSFSTLEIQRTEQGDSAMYLCASSLAGTSGSNEQFFGPGTRLTVL.

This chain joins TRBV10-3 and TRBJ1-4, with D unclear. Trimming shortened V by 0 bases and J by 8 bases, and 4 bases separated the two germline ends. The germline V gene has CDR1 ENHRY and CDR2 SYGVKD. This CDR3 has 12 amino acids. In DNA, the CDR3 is TGTGCCATCAGTGAGTCTATCGAAAAACTGTTTTTT. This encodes CAISESIEKLFF.

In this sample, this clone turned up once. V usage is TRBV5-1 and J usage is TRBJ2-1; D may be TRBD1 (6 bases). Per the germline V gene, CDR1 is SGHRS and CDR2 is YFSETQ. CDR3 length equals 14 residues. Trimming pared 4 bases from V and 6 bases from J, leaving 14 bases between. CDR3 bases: TGCGCCAGCAGCCAACAGGGTCCTGGCAATGAGCAGTTCTTC. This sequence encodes CASSQQGPGNEQFF.

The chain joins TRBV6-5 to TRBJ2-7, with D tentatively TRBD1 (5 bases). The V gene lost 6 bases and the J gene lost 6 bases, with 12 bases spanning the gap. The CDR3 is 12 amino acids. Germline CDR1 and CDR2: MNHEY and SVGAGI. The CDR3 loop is CASSRDESEQYF. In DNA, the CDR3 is TGTGCCAGCAGCAGGGATGAGAGCGAGCAGTACTTC.

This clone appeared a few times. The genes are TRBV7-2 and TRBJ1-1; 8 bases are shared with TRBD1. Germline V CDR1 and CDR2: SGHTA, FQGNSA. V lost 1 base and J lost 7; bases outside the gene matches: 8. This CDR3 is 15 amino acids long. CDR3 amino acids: CASSLVAGGTREAFF. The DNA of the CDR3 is TGTGCCAGCAGCTTAGTGGCAGGGGGCACCCGTGAAGCTTTCTTT. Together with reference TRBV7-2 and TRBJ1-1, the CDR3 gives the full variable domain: GAGVSQSPSNKVTEKGKDVELRCDPISGHTALYWYRQSLGQGLEFLIYFQGNSAPDKSGLPSDRFSAERTGGSVSTLTIQRTQQEDSAVYLCASSLVAGGTREAFFGQGTRLTVV.

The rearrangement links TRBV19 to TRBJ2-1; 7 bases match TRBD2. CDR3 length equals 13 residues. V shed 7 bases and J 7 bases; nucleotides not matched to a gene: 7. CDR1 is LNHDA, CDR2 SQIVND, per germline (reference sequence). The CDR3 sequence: CASIPAGRNEQFF. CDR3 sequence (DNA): TGTGCCAGTATCCCGGCCGGGAGGAATGAGCAGTTCTTC.

The CDR3 loop is CASSDGGAGIFYEQYF. CDR3 coding DNA: TGTGCCAGCAGTGATGGGGGGGCAGGCATCTTCTACGAGCAGTACTTC. The J gene is TRBJ2-7, the V gene TRBV6-1; weak D call: TRBD2 (7 bases). V was shortened by 3 bases and J by 3 bases, with 18 bases between the two germline ends. CDR3 length: 16 amino acids. Germline loops: CDR1 MNHNS, CDR2 SASEGT.

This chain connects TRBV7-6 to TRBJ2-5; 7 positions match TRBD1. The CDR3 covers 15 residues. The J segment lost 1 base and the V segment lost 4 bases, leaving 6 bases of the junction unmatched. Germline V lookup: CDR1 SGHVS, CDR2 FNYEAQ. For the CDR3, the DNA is TGTGCCAGCAGCTCCACAGGGGCTTCCCAAGAGACCCAGTACTTC. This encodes CASSSTGASQETQYF.

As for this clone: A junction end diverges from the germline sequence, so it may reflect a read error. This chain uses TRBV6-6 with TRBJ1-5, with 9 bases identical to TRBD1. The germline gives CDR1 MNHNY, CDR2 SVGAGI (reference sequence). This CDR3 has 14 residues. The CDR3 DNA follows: TGTGCCAGCACTTACGGGACAGGGAATCAGCCCCAGCATTTT. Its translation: CASTYGTGNQPQHF.

The CDR3 reads CASSLEGGDGQPQHF. The CDR3 DNA is TGCGCCAGCAGCTTGGAGGGAGGGGACGGTCAGCCCCAGCATTTT. The chain joins TRBV5-1 to TRBJ1-5, with a possible D match to TRBD1 (5 bases). V lost 0 bases and J 6 bases, leaving 13 bases between the germline ends. The germline V gene encodes CDR1 SGHRS and CDR2 YFSETQ. This CDR3 spans 15 amino acids.

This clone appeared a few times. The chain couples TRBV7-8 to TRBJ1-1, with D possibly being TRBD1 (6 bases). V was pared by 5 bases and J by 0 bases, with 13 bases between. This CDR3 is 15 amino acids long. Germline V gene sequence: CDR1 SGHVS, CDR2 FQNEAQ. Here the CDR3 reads CASSAQGSLNTEAFF. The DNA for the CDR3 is TGTGCCAGCAGCGCACAGGGCTCACTGAACACTGAAGCTTTCTTT.

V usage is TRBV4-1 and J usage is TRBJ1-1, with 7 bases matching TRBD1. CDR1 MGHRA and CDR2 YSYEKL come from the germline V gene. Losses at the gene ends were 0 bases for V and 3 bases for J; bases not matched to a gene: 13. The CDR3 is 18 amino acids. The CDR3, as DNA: TGCGCCAGCAGCCAAGATAAGGGGGACAGCTCCCTTGACACTGAAGCTTTCTTT. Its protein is CASSQDKGDSSLDTEAFF.